The T cell receptor beta chain described here comes from a study of cytomegalovirus exposure and HLA in healthy donors. The CDR3 loop spans 13 amino acids. Trimming took 5 bases from V and 5 from J; bases not matched to a gene: 6. Germline CDR1 reads MNHEY; CDR2 reads SMNVEV (reference sequence). Profiling relied on immunoSEQ multiplex PCR, and the TCRdb table lists in-frame clones only, not all of them. This table has approximately 110,000 clones, approximately 94% appearing once. The sequence derives from a young woman in good health and CMV-seronegative. The gene calls are TRBV27 and TRBJ2-7; 7 nucleotides match TRBD1. Sequenced sample: PBMCs. The CDR3 DNA reads TGTGCCAGCAGTACCACAGGGGCTCACGAGCAGTACTTC. It codes for CASSTTGAHEQYF.